This T cell receptor (beta chain) was obtained from a study of blood T cell repertoires in COVID-19. Study-wide context: Samples representing acute and convalescent COVID-19 were sourced from the United States, Italy and Spain.

In the authors' workflow: Reference gene primer amplification yielded estimated nucleated cell counts. Some clones are missing from TCRdb's copy, which holds only in-frame ones; the method was immunoSEQ multiplex PCR. V, J and clone size reflect that table, while D and trimming were determined from the DNA. The data contain 170,000 or so clones, around nine tenths of them singletons. Unmatched junction bases numbered 6, after V lost 2 bases and J lost 3 bases. There are 17 residues in the CDR3. The germline V gene encodes CDR1 SGHTA and CDR2 FQGTGA. The receptor's source is a woman between 18 and 29 years old who had recovered from COVID-19. The sequenced sample consisted of peripheral blood. V is TRBV7-3 and J is TRBJ2-6, with 8 bases lining up with TRBD1. In DNA form, the CDR3 reads TGTGCCAGCAGCTTAGCGCAGGGGGCGGTTGGGGCCAACGTCCTGACTTTC. It translates to CASSLAQGAVGANVLTF.